This T cell receptor (beta chain) was obtained from a study of T cell repertoires in cytomegalovirus infection. Study in general: Matching HLA type and CMV infection were both indicated by public TCR beta signatures.

This clonotype was seen ten or more times. TCRdb reprocessed the reads with MiXCR, giving one entry per CDR3 protein. The sample has 250,000 or so distinct CDR3 sequences, around an eighth seen once; the top ten hold roughly 1.7%. This receptor was obtained from a human donor in good health (CMV status not recorded). Some clones in this sample may be carry-over from other donors' samples. What was sequenced was PBMCs.

DNA of the CDR3: TGTGCCAGCAGCTTAGCGGCAGGGCAGGACTATGGCTACACCTTC. Translating it yields CASSLAAGQDYGYTF. V is TRBV7-2 and J is TRBJ1-2; possible D gene TRBD1, 5 bases. Germline-derived CDR1 and CDR2 are SGHTA and FQGNSA. V was trimmed by 0 bases and J by 3 bases, leaving 11 bases between them. The length of the CDR3 is 15 residues.